The T cell receptor beta chain under discussion was sequenced for a study of control samples from healthy donors and cancer patients. Produced via immunoSEQ multiplex PCR; TCRdb's table is partial and in-frame only. The table lists 130,000 or so clones, approximately 94% of them singletons. Germline values: CDR1 SGHAT, CDR2 FQNNGV. The CDR3 extends over 13 amino acids. V was clipped by 4 bases and J by 4 bases, with 7 bases between them. Sequencing used blood. The V gene is TRBV11-2, the J gene TRBJ1-4; D is ambiguous. This receptor was identified in a man aged 40-49 years in good health. CDR3 region: CASSSSINEKLFF. The CDR3 bases are TGTGCCAGCAGCTCCTCAATTAATGAAAAACTGTTTTTT.